This T cell receptor beta chain came from a study of T cell clones after liver transplantation. Whole-study context: Without induction therapy, subjects received standard immunosuppression until 12-24 months post-transplant.

Using immunoSEQ multiplex PCR, the repertoire was profiled, and TCRdb retains in-frame clones only, with some absent. The sample records about 75,000 clones, under 90% being singletons. Remarks on this clone: Its target is not known.

The length of the CDR3 is 15 residues. The V and J ends lost 6 bases and 0 bases, in that order; junction bases with no gene match: 8. CDR1 is MNHEY, CDR2 SVGAGI, per germline. Study results and caveats: Graft donor-reactive T cells possibly entered the graft instead of undergoing deletion. In two subjects, few donor cells limited the measurable donor-reactive repertoire.

The clonotype originates from a human patient who received a liver transplant. Some T cells may trace back to the graft donor. Specimen: CD4+ T cells from blood, collected 48 to 50 months after liver transplant. The genes are TRBV6-5 and TRBJ2-7, with 7 bases lining up with TRBD2. CDR3 protein: CASRLTSQSSYEQYF. CDR3 coding DNA: TGTGCCAGCAGATTGACTAGCCAGAGCTCCTACGAGCAGTACTTC.